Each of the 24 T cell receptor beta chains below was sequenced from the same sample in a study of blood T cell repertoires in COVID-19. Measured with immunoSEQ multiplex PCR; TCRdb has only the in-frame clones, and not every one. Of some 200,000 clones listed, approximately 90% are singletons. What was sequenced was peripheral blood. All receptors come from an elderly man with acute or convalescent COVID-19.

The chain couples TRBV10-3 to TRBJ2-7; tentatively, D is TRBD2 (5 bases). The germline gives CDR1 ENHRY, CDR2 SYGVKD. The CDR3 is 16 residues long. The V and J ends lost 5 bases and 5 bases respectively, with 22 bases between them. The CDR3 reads CAISRREWGLDHEQYF. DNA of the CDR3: TGTGCCATCAGTCGACGGGAATGGGGTCTCGATCACGAGCAGTACTTC.

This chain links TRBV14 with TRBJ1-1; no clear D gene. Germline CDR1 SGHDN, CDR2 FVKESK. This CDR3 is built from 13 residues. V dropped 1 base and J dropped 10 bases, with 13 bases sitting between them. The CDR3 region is CASSQVISGAAFF. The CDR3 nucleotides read TGTGCCAGCAGCCAAGTAATTTCCGGAGCAGCTTTCTTT.

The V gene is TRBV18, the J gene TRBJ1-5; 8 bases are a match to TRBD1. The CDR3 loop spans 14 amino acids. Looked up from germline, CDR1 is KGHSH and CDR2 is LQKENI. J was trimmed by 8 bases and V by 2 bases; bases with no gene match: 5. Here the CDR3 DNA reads TGTGCCAGCTCACCAGGACAGGGAAGGGAGCCCCAGCATTTT. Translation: CASSPGQGREPQHF.

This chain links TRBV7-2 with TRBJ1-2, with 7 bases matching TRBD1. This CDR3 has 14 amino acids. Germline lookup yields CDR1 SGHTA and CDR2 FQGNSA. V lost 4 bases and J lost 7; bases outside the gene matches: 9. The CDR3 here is CASSSQTTGTGYTF. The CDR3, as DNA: TGTGCCAGCAGCTCGCAAACGACAGGGACTGGCTACACCTTC.

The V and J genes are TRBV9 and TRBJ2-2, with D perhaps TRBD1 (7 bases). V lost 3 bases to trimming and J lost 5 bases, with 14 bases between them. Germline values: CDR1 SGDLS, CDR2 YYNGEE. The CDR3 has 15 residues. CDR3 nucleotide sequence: TGTGCCAGCAGCGCAACAGGGGCGGGAACCGGGGAGCTGTTTTTT. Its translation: CASSATGAGTGELFF.

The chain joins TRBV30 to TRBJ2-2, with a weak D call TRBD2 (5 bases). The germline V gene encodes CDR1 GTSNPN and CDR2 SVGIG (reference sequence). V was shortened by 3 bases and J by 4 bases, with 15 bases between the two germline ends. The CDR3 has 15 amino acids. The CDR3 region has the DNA TGTGCCTGGAGAACCGGGATTACCTCCACCGGGGAGCTGTTTTTT. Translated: CAWRTGITSTGELFF. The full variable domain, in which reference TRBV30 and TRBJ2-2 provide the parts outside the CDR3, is SQTIHQWPATLVQPVGSPLSLECTVEGTSNPNLYWYRQAAGRGLQLLFYSVGIGQISSEVPQNLSASRPQDRQFILSSKKLLLSDSGFYLCAWRTGITSTGELFFGEGSRLTVL.

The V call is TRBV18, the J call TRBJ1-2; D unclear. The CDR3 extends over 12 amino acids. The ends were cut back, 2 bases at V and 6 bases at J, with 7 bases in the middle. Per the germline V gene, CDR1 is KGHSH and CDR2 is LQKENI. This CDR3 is CASSPRTDGYTF. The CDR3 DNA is TGTGCCAGCTCACCAAGGACTGATGGCTACACCTTC. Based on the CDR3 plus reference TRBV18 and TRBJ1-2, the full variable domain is NAGVMQNPRHLVRRRGQEARLRCSPMKGHSHVYWYRQLPEEGLKFMVYLQKENIIDESGMPKERFSAEFPKEGPSILRIQQVVRGDSAAYFCASSPRTDGYTFGSGTRLTVV.

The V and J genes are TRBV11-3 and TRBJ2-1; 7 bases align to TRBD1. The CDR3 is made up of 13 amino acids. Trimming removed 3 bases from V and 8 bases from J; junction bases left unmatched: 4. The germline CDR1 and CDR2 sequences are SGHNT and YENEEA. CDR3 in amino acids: CASSFDRDHEQFF. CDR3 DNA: TGTGCCAGCAGCTTCGACAGGGATCATGAGCAGTTCTTC.

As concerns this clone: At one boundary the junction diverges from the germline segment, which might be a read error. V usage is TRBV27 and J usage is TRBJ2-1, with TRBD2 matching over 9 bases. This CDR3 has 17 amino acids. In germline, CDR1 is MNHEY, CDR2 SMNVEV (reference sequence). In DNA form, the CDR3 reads TGTGCCAGCAGCCGGGGGTCTAGCGGGATCTCCGACAATGAGCAGTTCTTC. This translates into CASSRGSSGISDNEQFF.

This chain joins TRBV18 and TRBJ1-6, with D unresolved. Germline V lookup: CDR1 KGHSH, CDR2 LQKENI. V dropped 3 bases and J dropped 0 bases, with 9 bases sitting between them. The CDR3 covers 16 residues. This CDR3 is CASSPLASSYNSPLHF. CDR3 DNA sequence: TGTGCCAGCTCACCCCTCGCCAGCTCCTATAATTCACCCCTCCACTTT.

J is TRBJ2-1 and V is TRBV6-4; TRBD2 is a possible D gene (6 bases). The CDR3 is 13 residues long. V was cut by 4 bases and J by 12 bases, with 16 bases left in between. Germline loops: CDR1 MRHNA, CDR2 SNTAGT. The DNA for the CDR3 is TGTGCCAGCAGTGCCATCAGGAACGGGGGGCAGTTCTTC. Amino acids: CASSAIRNGGQFF.

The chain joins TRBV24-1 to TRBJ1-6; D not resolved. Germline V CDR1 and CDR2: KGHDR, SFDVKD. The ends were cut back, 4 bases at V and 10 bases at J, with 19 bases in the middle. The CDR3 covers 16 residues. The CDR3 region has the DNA TGTGCCACCAGTGACCCTCAGGCCCATGAGGGATCACCCCTCCACTTT. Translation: CATSDPQAHEGSPLHF.

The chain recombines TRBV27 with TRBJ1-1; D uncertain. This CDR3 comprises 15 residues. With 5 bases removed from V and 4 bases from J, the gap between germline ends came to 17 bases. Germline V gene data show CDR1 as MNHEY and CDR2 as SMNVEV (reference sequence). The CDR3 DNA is TGTGCCAGCAGTCTAATAGGTTGGGGAGCCACTGAAGCTTTCTTT. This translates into CASSLIGWGATEAFF.

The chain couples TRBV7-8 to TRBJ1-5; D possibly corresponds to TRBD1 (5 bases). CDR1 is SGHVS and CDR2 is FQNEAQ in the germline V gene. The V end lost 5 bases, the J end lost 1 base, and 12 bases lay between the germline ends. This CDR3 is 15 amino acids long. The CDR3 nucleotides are TGTGCCAGCAGCCCGGGACTTTTGAGCAATCAGCCCCAGCATTTT. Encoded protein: CASSPGLLSNQPQHF.

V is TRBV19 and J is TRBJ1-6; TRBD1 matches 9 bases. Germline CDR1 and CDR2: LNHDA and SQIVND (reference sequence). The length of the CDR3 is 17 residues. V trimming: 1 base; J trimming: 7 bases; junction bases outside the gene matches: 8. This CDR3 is CASSIGGQGRGNSPLHF. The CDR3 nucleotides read TGTGCCAGTAGTATAGGGGGACAGGGCCGGGGAAATTCACCCCTCCACTTT.

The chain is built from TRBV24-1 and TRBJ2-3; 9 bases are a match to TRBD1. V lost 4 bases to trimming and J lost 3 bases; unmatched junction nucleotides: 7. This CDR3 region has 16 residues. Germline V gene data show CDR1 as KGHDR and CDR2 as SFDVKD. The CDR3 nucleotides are TGTGCCACCAGTGAGAGGACAGGGGCCACAACAGATACGCAGTATTTT. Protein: CATSERTGATTDTQYF.

The CDR3 region has the DNA TGTGCCAGCAGTCCCTCCGGGACTAGCTACCCCTACGAGCAGTACGTC. Translated, it gives CASSPSGTSYPYEQYV. The genes are TRBV27 and TRBJ2-7, with 9 nucleotides matching TRBD2. The ends lost 5 bases at V and 2 bases at J; junction bases unmatched: 10. Germline V gives CDR1 MNHEY, CDR2 SMNVEV (reference sequence). This CDR3 is 16 amino acids long.

The CDR3 bases are TGTGCCAGCAGCTCAGGGGGCGGGTCCGAGACCCAGTACTTC. Its protein is CASSSGGGSETQYF. The chain is built from TRBV7-2 and TRBJ2-5, with 8 bases matching TRBD1. This CDR3 spans 14 amino acids. V trimming: 4 bases; J trimming: 5 bases; junction bases outside the gene matches: 6. Germline values: CDR1 SGHTA, CDR2 FQGNSA.

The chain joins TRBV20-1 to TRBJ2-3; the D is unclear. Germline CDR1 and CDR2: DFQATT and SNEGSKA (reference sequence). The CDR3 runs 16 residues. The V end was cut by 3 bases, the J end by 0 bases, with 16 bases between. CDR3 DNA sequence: TGCAGTGCTAGTAATGCGGAACTCTTTAGCACAGATACGCAGTATTTT. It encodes CSASNAELFSTDTQYF.

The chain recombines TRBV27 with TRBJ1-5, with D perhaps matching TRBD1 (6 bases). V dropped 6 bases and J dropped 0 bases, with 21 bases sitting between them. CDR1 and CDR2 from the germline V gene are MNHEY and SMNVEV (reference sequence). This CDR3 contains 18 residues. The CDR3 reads CASRSGTFWLYSNQPQHF. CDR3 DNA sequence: TGTGCCAGCAGAAGCGGGACATTTTGGCTGTATAGCAATCAGCCCCAGCATTTT.

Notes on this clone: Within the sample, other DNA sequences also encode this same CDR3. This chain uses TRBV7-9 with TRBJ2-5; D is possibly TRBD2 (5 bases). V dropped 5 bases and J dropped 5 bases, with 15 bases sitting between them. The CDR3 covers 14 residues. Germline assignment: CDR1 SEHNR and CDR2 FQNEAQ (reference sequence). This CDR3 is CASSPWTGLETQYF. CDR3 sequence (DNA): TGTGCCAGCAGCCCCTGGACTGGGCTCGAGACCCAGTACTTC.

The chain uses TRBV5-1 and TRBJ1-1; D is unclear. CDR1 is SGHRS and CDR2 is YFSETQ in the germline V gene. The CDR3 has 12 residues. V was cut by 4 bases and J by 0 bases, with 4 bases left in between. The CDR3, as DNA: TGCGCCAGCAGCGTTATGAACACTGAAGCTTTCTTT. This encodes CASSVMNTEAFF.

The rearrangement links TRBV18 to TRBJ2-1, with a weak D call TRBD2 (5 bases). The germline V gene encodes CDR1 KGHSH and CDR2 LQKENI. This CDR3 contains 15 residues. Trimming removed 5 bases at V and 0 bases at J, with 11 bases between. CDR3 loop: CASSRLSSSYNEQFF. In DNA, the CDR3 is TGTGCCAGCTCAAGACTATCGAGCTCCTACAATGAGCAGTTCTTC.

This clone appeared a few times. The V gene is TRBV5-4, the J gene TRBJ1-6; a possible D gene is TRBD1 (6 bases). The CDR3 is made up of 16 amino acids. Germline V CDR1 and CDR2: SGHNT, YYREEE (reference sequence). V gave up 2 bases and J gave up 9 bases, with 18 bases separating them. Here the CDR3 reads CASSFDSGQRGSPLHF. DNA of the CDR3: TGTGCCAGCAGCTTTGATTCGGGACAAAGGGGTTCACCCCTCCACTTT. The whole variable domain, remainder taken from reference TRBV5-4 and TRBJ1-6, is ETGVTQSPTHLIKTRGQQVTLRCSSQSGHNTVSWYQQALGQGPQFIFQYYREEENGRGNFPPRFSGLQFPNYSSELNVNALELDDSALYLCASSFDSGQRGSPLHFGNGTRLTVT.